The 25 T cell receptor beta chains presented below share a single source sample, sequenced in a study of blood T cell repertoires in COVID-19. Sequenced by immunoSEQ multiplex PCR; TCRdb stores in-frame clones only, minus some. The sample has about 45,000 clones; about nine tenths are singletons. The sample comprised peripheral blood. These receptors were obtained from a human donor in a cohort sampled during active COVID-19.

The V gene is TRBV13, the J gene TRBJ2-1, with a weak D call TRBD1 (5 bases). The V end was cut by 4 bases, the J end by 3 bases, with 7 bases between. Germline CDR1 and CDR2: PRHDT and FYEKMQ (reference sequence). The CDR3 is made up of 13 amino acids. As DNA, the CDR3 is TGTGCCAGCAGCTCCAGGGACTACAATGAGCAGTTCTTC. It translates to CASSSRDYNEQFF.

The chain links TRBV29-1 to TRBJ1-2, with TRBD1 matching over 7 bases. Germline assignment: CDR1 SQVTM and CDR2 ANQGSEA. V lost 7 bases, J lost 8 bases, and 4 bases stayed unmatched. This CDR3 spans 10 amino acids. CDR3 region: CSDSDRGYTF. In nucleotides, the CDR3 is TGCAGCGACTCGGACAGGGGCTACACCTTC.

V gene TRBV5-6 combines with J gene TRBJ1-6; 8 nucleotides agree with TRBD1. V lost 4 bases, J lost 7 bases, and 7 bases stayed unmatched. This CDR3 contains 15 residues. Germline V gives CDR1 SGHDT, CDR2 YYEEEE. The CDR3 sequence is CASSTRDRLNSPLHF. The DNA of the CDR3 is TGTGCCAGCAGCACCCGGGACAGGCTAAATTCACCCCTCCACTTT. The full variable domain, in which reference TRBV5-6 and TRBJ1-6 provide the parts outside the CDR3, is DAGVTQSPTHLIKTRGQQVTLRCSPKSGHDTVSWYQQALGQGPQFIFQYYEEEERQRGNFPDRFSGHQFPNYSSELNVNALLLGDSALYLCASSTRDRLNSPLHFGNGTRLTVT.

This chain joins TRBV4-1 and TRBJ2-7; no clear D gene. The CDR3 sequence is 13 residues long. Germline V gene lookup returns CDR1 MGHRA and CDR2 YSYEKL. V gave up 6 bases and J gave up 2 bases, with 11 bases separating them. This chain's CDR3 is CASSPAGPYEQYF. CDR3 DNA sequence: TGCGCCAGCAGTCCCGCTGGGCCCTACGAGCAGTACTTC.

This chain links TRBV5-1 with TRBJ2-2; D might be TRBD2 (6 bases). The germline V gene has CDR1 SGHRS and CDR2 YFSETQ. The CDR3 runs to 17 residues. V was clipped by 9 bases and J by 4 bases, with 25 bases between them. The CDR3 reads CATTNTPAGGVTGELFF. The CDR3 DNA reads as TGCGCCACCACTAATACCCCCGCCGGAGGGGTCACCGGGGAGCTGTTTTTT.

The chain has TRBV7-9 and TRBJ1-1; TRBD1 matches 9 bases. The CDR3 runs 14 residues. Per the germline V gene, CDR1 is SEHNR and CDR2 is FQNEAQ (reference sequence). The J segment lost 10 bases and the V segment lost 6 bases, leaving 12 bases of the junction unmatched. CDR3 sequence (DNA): TGTGCCAGCAGTCAAGCCGATCCGGGACAGGGAGCTTTCTTT. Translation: CASSQADPGQGAFF.

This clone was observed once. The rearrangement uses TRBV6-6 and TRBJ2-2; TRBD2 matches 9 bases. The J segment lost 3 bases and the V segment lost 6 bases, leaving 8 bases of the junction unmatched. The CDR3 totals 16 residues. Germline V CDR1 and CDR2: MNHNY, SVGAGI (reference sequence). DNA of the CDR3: TGTGCCAGCAGGTCGGGCGGGGGGGCGGACACCGGGGAGCTGTTTTTT. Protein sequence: CASRSGGGADTGELFF.

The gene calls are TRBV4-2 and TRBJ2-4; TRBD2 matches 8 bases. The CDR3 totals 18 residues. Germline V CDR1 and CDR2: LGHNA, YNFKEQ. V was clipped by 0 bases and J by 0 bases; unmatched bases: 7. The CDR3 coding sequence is TGTGCCAGCAGCCAAGATACTGAACGGGGGGGAGCCAAAAACATTCAGTACTTC. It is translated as CASSQDTERGGAKNIQYF.

CDR3 residues: CASSLERVNEQFF. The CDR3 DNA follows: TGTGCCAGCAGCTTAGAACGGGTCAATGAGCAGTTCTTC. The chain joins TRBV7-2 to TRBJ2-1, with D hard to call. V was clipped by 1 base and J by 6 bases, with 7 bases between them. The CDR3 is 13 residues long. The germline CDR1 and CDR2 sequences are SGHTA and FQGNSA.

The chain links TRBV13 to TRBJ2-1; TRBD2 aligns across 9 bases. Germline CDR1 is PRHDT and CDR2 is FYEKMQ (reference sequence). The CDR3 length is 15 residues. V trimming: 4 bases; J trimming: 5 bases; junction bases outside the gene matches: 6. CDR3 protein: CASSSRLAANNEQFF. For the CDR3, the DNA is TGTGCCAGCAGCTCCCGACTAGCGGCCAACAATGAGCAGTTCTTC.

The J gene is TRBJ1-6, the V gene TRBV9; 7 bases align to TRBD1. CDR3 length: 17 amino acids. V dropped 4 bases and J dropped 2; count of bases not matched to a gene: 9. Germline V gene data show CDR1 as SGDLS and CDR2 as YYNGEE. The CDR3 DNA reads TGTGCCAGCAGCCCGACCGCCGGGACAGCCTATAATTCACCCCTCCACTTT. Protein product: CASSPTAGTAYNSPLHF.

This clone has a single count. The CDR3: CASSLDAGALITDTQYF. CDR3 coding DNA: TGTGCCAGCAGCTTAGATGCGGGGGCCTTAATTACAGATACGCAGTATTTT. The chain carries TRBV11-2 and TRBJ2-3; D perhaps matches TRBD2 (7 bases). CDR3 length: 17 amino acids. Trimming removed 0 bases from V and 3 bases from J, with 16 bases in between. Germline V gives CDR1 SGHAT, CDR2 FQNNGV.

The CDR3 region is CASTNHRSQGNTIYF. Written as DNA, the CDR3 is TGTGCCAGCACCAATCACAGGTCGCAAGGGAACACCATATATTTT. V and J are TRBV6-5 and TRBJ1-3; D is possibly TRBD1 (5 bases). V was trimmed by 7 bases and J by 7 bases, leaving 20 bases between them. The CDR3 spans 15 residues. Germline V CDR1 and CDR2: MNHEY, SVGAGI.

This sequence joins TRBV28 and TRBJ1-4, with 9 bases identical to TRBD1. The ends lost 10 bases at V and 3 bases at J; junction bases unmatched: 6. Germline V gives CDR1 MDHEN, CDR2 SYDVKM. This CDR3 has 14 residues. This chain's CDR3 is CATVTGGSNEKLFF. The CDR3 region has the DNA TGTGCCACCGTTACAGGGGGCTCTAATGAAAAACTGTTTTTT.

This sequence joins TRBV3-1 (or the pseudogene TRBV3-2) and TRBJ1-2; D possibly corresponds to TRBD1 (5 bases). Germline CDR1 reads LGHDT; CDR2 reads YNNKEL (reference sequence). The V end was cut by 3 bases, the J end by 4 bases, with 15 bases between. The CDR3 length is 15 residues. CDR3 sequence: CASSQGTVAFYGYTF. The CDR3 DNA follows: TGTGCCAGCAGCCAGGGGACTGTTGCCTTCTATGGCTACACCTTC.

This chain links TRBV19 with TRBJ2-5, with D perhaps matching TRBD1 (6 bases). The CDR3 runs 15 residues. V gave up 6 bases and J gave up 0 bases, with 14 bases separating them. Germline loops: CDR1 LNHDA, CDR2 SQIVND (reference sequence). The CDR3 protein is CASSPRGRDQETQYF. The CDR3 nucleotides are TGTGCCAGTAGCCCCAGGGGACGGGACCAAGAGACCCAGTACTTC.

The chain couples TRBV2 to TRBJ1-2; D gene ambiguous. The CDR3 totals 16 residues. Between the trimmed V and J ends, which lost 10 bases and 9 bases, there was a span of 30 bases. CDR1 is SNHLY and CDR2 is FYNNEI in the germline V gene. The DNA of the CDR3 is TGTGCCACCGGAAGGGAACGAGGGCCCCAGTTGGGTAGCTACACCTTC. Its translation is CATGRERGPQLGSYTF. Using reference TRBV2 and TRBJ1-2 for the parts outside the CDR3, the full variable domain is EPEVTQTPSHQVTQMGQEVILRCVPISNHLYFYWYRQILGQKVEFLVSFYNNEISEKSEIFDDQFSVERPDGSNFTLKIRSTKLEDSAMYFCATGRERGPQLGSYTFGSGTRLTVV.

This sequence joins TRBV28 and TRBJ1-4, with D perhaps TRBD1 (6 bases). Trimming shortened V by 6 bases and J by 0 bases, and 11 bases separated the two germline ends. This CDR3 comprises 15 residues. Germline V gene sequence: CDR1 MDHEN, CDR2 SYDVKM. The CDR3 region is CASRVQGPTNEKLFF. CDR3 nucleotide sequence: TGTGCCAGCAGAGTCCAGGGGCCAACTAATGAAAAACTGTTTTTT. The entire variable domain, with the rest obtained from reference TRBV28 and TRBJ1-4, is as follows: DVKVTQSSRYLVKRTGEKVFLECVQDMDHENMFWYRQDPGLGLRLIYFSYDVKMKEKGDIPEGYSVSREKKERFSLILESASTNQTSMYLCASRVQGPTNEKLFFGSGTQLSVL.

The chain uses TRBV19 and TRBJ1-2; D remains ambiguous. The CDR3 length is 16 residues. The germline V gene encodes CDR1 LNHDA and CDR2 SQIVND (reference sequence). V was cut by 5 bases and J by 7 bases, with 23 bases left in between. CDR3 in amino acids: CASSVETRKPLLGYTF. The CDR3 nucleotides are TGTGCCAGTAGTGTGGAGACCCGTAAACCTCTCCTTGGCTACACCTTC.

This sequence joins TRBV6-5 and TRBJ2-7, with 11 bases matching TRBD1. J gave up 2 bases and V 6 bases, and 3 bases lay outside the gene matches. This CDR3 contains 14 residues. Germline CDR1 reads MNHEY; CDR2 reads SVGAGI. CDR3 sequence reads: CASRRDRGTYEQYF. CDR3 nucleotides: TGTGCCAGCAGACGGGACAGGGGGACCTACGAGCAGTACTTC.

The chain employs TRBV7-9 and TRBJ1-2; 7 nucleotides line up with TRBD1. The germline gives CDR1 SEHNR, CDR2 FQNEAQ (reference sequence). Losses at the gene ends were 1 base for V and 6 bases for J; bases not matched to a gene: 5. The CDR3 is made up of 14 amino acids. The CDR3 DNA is TGTGCCAGCAGCTTAGTCGTAGGGGGCAATGGCTACACCTTC. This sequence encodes CASSLVVGGNGYTF.

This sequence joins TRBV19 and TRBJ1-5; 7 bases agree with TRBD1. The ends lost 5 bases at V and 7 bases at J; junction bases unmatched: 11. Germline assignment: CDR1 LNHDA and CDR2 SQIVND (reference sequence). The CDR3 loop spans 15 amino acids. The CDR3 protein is CASSSQDRSGQPQHF. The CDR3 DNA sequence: TGTGCCAGTAGTTCTCAGGACAGGAGCGGGCAGCCCCAGCATTTT.

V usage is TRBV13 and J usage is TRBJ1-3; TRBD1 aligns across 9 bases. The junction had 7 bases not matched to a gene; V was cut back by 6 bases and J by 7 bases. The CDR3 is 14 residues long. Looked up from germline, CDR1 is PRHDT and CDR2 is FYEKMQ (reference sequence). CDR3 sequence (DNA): TGTGCCAGCAGGTCCGGGACAGGGTTGAACACCATATATTTT. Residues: CASRSGTGLNTIYF.

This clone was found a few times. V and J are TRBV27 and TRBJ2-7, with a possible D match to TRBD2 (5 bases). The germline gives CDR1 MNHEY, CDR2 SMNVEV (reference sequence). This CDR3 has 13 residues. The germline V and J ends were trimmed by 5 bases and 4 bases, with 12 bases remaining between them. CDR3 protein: CASSPAGVYEQYF. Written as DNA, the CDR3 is TGTGCCAGCAGTCCTGCCGGGGTTTACGAGCAGTACTTC.

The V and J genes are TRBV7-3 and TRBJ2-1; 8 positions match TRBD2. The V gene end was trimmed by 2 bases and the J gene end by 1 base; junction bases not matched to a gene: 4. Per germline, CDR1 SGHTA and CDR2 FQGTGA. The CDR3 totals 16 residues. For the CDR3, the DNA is TGTGCCAGCAGCTTATCGGGCGGGGGGTCCTACAATGAGCAGTTCTTC. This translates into CASSLSGGGSYNEQFF.